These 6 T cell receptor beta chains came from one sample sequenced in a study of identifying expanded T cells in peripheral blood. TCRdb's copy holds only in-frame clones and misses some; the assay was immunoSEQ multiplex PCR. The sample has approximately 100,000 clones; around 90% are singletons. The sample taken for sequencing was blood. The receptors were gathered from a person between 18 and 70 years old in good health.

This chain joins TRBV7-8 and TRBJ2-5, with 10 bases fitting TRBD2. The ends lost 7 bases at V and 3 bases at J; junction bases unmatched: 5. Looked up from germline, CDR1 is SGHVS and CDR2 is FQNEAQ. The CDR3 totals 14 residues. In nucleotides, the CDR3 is TGTGCCAGCAAGTTACTAGCGGGAAAAGAGACCCAGTACTTC. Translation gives CASKLLAGKETQYF.

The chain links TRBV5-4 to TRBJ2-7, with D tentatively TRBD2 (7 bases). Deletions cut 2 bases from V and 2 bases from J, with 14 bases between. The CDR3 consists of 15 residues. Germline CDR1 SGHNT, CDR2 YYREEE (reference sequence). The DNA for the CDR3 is TGTGCCAGCAGCTTCCCGGGGGGCGGCACCTACGAGCAGTACTTC. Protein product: CASSFPGGGTYEQYF.

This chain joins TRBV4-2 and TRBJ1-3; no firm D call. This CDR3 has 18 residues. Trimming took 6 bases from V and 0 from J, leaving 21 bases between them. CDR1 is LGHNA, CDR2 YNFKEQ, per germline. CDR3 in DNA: TGTGCCAGCAGTCCCTACCTGGACGGGGTATTCTCTGGAAACACCATATATTTT. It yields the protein CASSPYLDGVFSGNTIYF.

The CDR3 loop is CASSTPGQGGTEAFF. The CDR3 DNA follows: TGTGCCAGCAGCACGCCCGGACAGGGGGGCACTGAAGCTTTCTTT. The chain joins TRBV12-1 to TRBJ1-1; TRBD1, the D gene given by the table, was not confirmed from the DNA. TRBV12-1 is shown as a pseudogene. The CDR3 totals 15 residues.

This CDR3 reads CASSVGFGYTF. The CDR3 region has the DNA TGTGCCAGCAGCGTAGGCTTTGGCTACACCTTC. This chain joins TRBV9 and TRBJ1-2, with unresolved D. CDR3 length: 11 amino acids. In germline, CDR1 is SGDLS, CDR2 YYNGEE. Trimming shortened V by 0 bases and J by 7 bases, and 4 bases separated the two germline ends.

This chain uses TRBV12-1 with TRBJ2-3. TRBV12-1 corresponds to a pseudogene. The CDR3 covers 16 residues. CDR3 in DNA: TGTGCCAGCAATCCCGACCTGACGGCATGCACAGATACGCAGTATTTT. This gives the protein CASNPDLTACTDTQYF.